The T cell receptor (beta chain) under discussion was sequenced for a study of T cell repertoires in aging, cancer and after chemotherapy. The overall study: Donors were grouped into six age bands spanning 30 or younger through 70 or older.

This clonotype occurred a few times. Its antigen is unidentified. General study results and limits: Age-matched healthy donors had significantly more diverse, less clonal blood TCR repertoires than untreated cancer patients.

Between the trimmed V and J ends, which lost 10 bases and 5 bases, there was a span of 14 bases. The CDR3 contains 13 residues. Per germline, CDR1 KGHDR and CDR2 SFDVKD. Peripheral blood genomic DNA, not sorted cells or RNA, was the template. Rearranged V-D-J TRB sequences were amplified with a mixed TRB-A/B primer pool. TCRdb re-analysed the multiplex PCR reads in MiXCR, keeping a single row per CDR3 protein. The sample contains about 8,700 distinct CDR3 sequences, 30% to 35% of which appear only once. This clonotype was obtained from a human donor in good health. Sequencing was performed on blood. The V call is TRBV24-1, the J call TRBJ2-1; D might be TRBD1 (7 bases). For the CDR3, the DNA is TGTGCCACGGGGGGACAGCTCAACAATGAGCAGTTCTTC. Protein sequence: CATGGQLNNEQFF.